This is a list of T cell receptor beta chains from one sample in a study of shared clonotypes between healthy human individuals. The data were produced by immunoSEQ multiplex PCR, yet TCRdb's version contains in-frame clones alone and is incomplete. The sample holds fewer than 1.8 million clones; just under 99% are singletons and the top ten take around 0.38%. Sequencing was carried out using naive CD4+ T cells sorted from blood. These receptors were obtained from a man between 25 and 39 years old in good health. The CDR3 runs from the conserved cysteine through the conserved F or W.

v_gene: TRBV7-2; j_gene: TRBJ2-7; CDR3aa: CASSLAAFSYEQYF
v_gene: TRBV25-1; j_gene: TRBJ1-5; CDR3aa: CASSEFGGAQPQHF
v_gene: TRBV25-1; j_gene: TRBJ2-2; CDR3aa: CASRGNRGRSTGELFF
v_gene: TRBV18; j_gene: TRBJ2-2; CDR3aa: CASSPLASPNTGELFF
v_gene: TRBV25-1; j_gene: TRBJ2-7; CDR3aa: CASSELGGSTYEQYF
v_gene: TRBV6-6; j_gene: TRBJ2-7; CDR3aa: CASSYAQGGDEQYF
v_gene: TRBV4-3; j_gene: TRBJ1-3; CDR3aa: CASSQDHGNTIYF
v_gene: TRBV14; j_gene: TRBJ2-1; CDR3aa: CASSQRRGLNNEQFF
v_gene: TRBV7-9; j_gene: TRBJ1-4; CDR3aa: CASSPEVYGGEKLFF
v_gene: TRBV5-4; j_gene: TRBJ1-2; CDR3aa: CASRDGGITYSYGYTF
v_gene: TRBV11-1; j_gene: TRBJ2-7; CDR3aa: CASSPLTVGPYEQYF
v_gene: TRBV7-2; j_gene: TRBJ2-1; CDR3aa: CASLPGTLSYNEQFF
v_gene: TRBV7-9; j_gene: TRBJ1-2; CDR3aa: CASSFGEANYGYTF
v_gene: TRBV18; j_gene: TRBJ2-7; CDR3aa: CASSPAPSGAALYEQYF
v_gene: TRBV11-1; j_gene: TRBJ2-1; CDR3aa: CASSRAGLNEQFF
v_gene: TRBV9; j_gene: TRBJ2-1; CDR3aa: CASSVEGDSYNEQFF
v_gene: TRBV5-1; j_gene: TRBJ2-7; CDR3aa: CASSLVGGMSTSFNGQYF
v_gene: TRBV20-1; j_gene: TRBJ1-1; CDR3aa: CSAQGTGAFF
v_gene: TRBV5-1; j_gene: TRBJ2-2; CDR3aa: CASRGTNTGELFF
v_gene: TRBV10-3; j_gene: TRBJ1-5; CDR3aa: CAISGGQKNQPQHF
v_gene: TRBV28; j_gene: TRBJ2-1; CDR3aa: CASSLITTSSYNEQFF
v_gene: TRBV18; j_gene: TRBJ1-1; CDR3aa: CASSPTGMNTEAFF
v_gene: TRBV18; j_gene: TRBJ2-2; CDR3aa: CASSPRTGFNSGELFF
v_gene: TRBV7-3; j_gene: TRBJ2-2; CDR3aa: CASSLTKLVVGELFF
v_gene: TRBV11-2; j_gene: TRBJ2-1; CDR3aa: CASSRLDEQFF